Detailed here is one T cell receptor beta chain. The antigen remains undetermined. The PCR was carried out with 60 Vbeta primers and 13 Jbeta primers. The assay was immunoSEQ multiplex PCR, and TCRdb's table has in-frame clones only and misses some. The sample holds about 98,000 clones; 70% to 80% are singletons and the top ten take around 9.9%. This sample is drawn from a study of cytomegalovirus exposure and HLA in healthy donors. Findings and limits, study-wide: A prior analysis recorded that most TCR beta V segments were productive about 87% or about 30% of the time.

Germline lookup yields CDR1 GTSNPN and CDR2 SVGIG (reference sequence). The length of the CDR3 is 15 residues. V lost 3 bases, J lost 10 bases, and 11 bases stayed unmatched. The source material was PBMCs. The chain combines TRBV30 with TRBJ1-6, with 8 positions matching TRBD1. The receptor was derived from a man aged 18 to 30 in good health and CMV-seropositive. The CDR3 sequence: CAWRVAGGAGSPLHF. The CDR3 DNA sequence: TGTGCCTGGAGGGTCGCAGGGGGCGCGGGGTCACCCCTCCACTTT.